This entry describes one TCR beta chain. This entry belongs to a study of blood T cell repertoires in COVID-19. Study-wide context: The United States, Italy and Spain were the sources of the acute and convalescent COVID-19 samples. Sample material is recorded as cDNA or gDNA derived from T cells, B-cell-depleted T cells, or PBMCs.

CDR1 is SEHNR, CDR2 FQNEAQ, per germline (reference sequence). Trimming removed 4 bases from V and 4 bases from J; junction bases left unmatched: 6. CDR3 size: 15 residues. Authors' data handling: From reference gene primer amplification, estimates of nucleated cell counts were derived. Some clones are missing from TCRdb's copy, which holds only in-frame ones; the method was immunoSEQ multiplex PCR. D and trimming come from the DNA, and the V and J calls and clone size come from that table. Seen here are approximately 190,000 clones, 80% to 95% observed once, and the top ten hold approximately 0.5%. Material: peripheral blood. The origin of this receptor is a man in his fifties with acute or convalescent COVID-19. The chain combines TRBV7-9 with TRBJ2-2; TRBD1 matches 7 bases. This CDR3 reads CASSWTGLGTGELFF. The CDR3 DNA sequence: TGTGCCAGCAGCTGGACAGGTTTGGGCACCGGGGAGCTGTTTTTT.